Only a few counts were recorded for the clone carrying this T cell receptor (beta chain). Its antigen is unidentified. This sample was taken from a study of early T cells in non-severe SARS-CoV-2 infection. As part of library construction, unique molecular identifiers were attached to individual cDNA molecules. Each CDR3 protein is one row after TCRdb ran MiXCR on the 5' RACE reads. The repertoire holds some 98,000 distinct CDR3 sequences, with roughly 15% as singletons. Overall study results and limits: Private and CD4 specificities were missed by VDJdb matching, skewed to anti-spike CD8.

Germline V lookup: CDR1 SGHAT, CDR2 FQNNGV. V gave up 5 bases and J gave up 5 bases; unmatched junction bases: 11. This CDR3 region has 15 residues. The TCR originated in an adult who was a healthcare worker with PCR-confirmed SARS-CoV-2 infection or an uninfected control (not recorded which). This chain links TRBV11-2 with TRBJ2-7, with 8 bases fitting TRBD1. Material: whole blood. The CDR3 DNA is TGTGCCAGCAGCCGTAGCCCAGGGGGCGGCGACGAGCAGTACTTC. Translated, it gives CASSRSPGGGDEQYF.